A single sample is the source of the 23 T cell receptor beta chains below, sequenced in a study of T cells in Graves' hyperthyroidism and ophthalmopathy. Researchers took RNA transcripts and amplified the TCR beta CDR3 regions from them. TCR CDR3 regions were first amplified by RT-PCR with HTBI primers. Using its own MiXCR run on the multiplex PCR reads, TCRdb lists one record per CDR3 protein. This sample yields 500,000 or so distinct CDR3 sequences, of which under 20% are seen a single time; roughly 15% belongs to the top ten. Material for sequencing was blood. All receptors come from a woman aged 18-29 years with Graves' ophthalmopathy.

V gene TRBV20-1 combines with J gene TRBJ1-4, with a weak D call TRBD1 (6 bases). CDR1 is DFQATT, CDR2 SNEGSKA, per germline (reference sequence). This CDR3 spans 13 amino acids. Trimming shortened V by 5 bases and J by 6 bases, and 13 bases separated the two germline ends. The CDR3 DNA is TGCAGTGCTTTAACAGGGAGGGATGAAAAACTGTTTTTT. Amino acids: CSALTGRDEKLFF.

Written as DNA, the CDR3 is TGTGCCAGCCACAGGGGTTCCAGCGGCACAGATACGCAGTATTTT. Translation gives CASHRGSSGTDTQYF. The V and J genes are TRBV6-1 and TRBJ2-3, with 7 bases identical to TRBD1. Germline V gene data show CDR1 as MNHNS and CDR2 as SASEGT. CDR3 length: 15 residues. V lost 8 bases and J lost 1; bases outside the gene matches: 9.

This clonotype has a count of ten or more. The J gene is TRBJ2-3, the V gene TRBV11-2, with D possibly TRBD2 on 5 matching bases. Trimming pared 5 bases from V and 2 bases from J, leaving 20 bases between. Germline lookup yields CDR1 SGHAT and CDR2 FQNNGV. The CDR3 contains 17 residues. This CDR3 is CASSLEGGSAYTDTQYF. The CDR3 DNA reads TGTGCCAGCAGCCTTGAGGGCGGGTCGGCCTACACAGATACGCAGTATTTT.

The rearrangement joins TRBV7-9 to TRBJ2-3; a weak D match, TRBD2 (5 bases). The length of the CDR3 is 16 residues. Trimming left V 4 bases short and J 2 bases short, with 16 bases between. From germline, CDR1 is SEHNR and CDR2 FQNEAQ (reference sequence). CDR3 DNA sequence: TGTGCCAGCAGCTCGATCTCCGGGATACACACAGATACGCAGTATTTT. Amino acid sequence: CASSSISGIHTDTQYF.

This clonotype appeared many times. The CDR3 region is CASTLAQGIYYEQYF. The DNA for the CDR3 is TGTGCCAGCACCCTGGCGCAGGGAATATACTACGAGCAGTACTTC. The chain recombines TRBV2 with TRBJ2-7; D may be TRBD1 (5 bases). The CDR3 is made up of 15 amino acids. Trimming removed 7 bases from V and 3 bases from J, with 19 bases in between. The germline V gene has CDR1 SNHLY and CDR2 FYNNEI.

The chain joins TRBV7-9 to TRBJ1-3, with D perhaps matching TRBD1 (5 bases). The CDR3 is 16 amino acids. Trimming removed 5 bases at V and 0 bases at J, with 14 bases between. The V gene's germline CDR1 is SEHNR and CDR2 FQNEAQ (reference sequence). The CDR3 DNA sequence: TGTGCCAGCAGCCCCGGGACCGCTCTCTCTGGAAACACCATATATTTT. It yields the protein CASSPGTALSGNTIYF. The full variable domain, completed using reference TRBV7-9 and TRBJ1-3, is DTGVSQNPRHKITKRGQNVTFRCDPISEHNRLYWYRQTLGQGPEFLTYFQNEAQLEKSRLLSDRFSAERPKGSFSTLEIQRTEQGDSAMYLCASSPGTALSGNTIYFGEGSWLTVV.

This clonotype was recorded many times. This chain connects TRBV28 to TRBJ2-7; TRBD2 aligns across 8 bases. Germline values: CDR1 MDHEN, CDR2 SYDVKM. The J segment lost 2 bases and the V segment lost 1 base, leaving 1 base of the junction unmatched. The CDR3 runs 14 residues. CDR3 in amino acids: CASSLSGGAYEQYF. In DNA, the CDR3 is TGTGCCAGCAGTTTATCGGGGGGGGCCTACGAGCAGTACTTC.

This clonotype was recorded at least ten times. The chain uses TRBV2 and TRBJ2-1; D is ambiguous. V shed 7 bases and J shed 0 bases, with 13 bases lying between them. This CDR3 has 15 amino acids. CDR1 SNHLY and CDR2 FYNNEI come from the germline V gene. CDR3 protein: CASTPYEDSYNEQFF. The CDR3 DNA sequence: TGTGCCAGCACCCCCTATGAGGACTCCTACAATGAGCAGTTCTTC.

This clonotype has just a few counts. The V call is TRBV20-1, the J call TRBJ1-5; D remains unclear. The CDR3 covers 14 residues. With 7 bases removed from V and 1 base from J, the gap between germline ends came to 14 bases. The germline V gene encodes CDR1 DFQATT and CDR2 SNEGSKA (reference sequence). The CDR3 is CSVRYPESNQPQHF. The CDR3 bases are TGCAGTGTCAGGTATCCAGAGAGCAATCAGCCCCAGCATTTT.

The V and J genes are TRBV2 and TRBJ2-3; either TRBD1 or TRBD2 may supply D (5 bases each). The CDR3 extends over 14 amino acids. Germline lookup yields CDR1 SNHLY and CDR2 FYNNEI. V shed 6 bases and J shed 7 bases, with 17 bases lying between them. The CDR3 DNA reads TGTGCCAGCAGGGGGGTAAGAGGGGCAAATACGCAGTATTTT. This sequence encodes CASRGVRGANTQYF.

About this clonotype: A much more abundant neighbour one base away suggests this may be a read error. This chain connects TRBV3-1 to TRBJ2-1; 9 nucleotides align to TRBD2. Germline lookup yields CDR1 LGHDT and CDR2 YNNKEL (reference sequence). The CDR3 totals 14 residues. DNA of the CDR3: TGTGCCTGCAGCCAAGCCCTAGCGGGAAATGAGCAGTTCTTC. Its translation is CACSQALAGNEQFF.

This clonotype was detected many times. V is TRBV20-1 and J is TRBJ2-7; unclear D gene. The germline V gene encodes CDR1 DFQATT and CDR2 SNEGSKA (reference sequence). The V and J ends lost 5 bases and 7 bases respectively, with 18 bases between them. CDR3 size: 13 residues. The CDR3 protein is CSAFKSDRKEQYF. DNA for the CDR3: TGCAGTGCTTTCAAGAGCGACCGCAAAGAGCAGTACTTC.

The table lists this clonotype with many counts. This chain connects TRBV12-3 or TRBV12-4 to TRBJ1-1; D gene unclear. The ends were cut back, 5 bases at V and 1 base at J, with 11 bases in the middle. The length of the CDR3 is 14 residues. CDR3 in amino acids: CASSTDWGNTEAFF. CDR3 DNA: TGTGCCAGCAGTACCGACTGGGGGAACACTGAAGCTTTCTTT.

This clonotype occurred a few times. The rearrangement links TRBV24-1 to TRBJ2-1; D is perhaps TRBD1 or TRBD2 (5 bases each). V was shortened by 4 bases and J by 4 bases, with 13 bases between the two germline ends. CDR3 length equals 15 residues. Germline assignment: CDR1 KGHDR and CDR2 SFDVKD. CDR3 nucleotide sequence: TGTGCCACCAGTGACCGGGACGGAGGTTACAATGAGCAGTTCTTC. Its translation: CATSDRDGGYNEQFF.

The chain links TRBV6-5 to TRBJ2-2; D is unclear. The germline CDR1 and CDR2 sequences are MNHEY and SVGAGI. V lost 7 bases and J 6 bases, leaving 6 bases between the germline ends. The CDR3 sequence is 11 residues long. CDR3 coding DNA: TGTGCCAGCAAGTTTTCCGGGGAGCTGTTTTTT. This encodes CASKFSGELFF.

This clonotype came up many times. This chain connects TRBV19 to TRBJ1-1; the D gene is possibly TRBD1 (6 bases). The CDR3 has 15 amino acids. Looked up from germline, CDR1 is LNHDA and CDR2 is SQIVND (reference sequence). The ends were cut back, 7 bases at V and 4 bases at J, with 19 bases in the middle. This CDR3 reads CASTNGGGLGTEAFF. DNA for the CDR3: TGTGCCAGTACAAATGGCGGGGGGCTCGGCACTGAAGCTTTCTTT. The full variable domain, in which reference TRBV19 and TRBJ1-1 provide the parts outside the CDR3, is DGGITQSPKYLFRKEGQNVTLSCEQNLNHDAMYWYRQDPGQGLRLIYYSQIVNDFQKGDIAEGYSVSREKKESFPLTVTSAQKNPTAFYLCASTNGGGLGTEAFFGQGTRLTVV.

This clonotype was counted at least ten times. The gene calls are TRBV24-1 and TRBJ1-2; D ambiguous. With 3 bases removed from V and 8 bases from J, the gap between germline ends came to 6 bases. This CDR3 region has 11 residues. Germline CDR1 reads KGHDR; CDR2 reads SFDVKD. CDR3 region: CATSDRYGYTF. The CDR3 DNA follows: TGTGCCACCAGTGATCGGTACGGCTACACCTTC.

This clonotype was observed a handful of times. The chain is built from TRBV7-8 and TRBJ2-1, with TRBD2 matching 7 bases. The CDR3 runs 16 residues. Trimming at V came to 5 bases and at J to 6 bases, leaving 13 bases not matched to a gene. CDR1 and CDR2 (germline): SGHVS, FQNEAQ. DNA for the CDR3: TGTGCCAGCAGCCCTCTTTTGGGACTATTTGTCAATGAGCAGTTCTTC. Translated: CASSPLLGLFVNEQFF.

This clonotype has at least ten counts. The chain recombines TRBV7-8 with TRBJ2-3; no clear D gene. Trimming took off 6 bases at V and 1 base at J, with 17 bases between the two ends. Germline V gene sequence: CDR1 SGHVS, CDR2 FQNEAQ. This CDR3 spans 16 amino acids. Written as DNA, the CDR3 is TGTGCCAGCAGTCAGATCATCGCACGGGGCACAGATACGCAGTATTTT. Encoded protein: CASSQIIARGTDTQYF. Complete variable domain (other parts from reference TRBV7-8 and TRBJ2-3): GAGVSQSPRYKVAKRGQDVALRCDPISGHVSLFWYQQALGQGPEFLTYFQNEAQLDKSGLPSDRFFAERPEGSVSTLKIQRTQQEDSAVYLCASSQIIARGTDTQYFGPGTRLTVL.

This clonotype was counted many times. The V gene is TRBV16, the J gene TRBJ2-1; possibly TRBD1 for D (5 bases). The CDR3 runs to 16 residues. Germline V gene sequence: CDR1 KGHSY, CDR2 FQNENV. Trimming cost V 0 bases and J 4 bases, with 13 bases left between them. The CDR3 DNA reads TGTGCCAGCAGCCAATCGGTTGACAGTGATTACAATGAGCAGTTCTTC. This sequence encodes CASSQSVDSDYNEQFF.

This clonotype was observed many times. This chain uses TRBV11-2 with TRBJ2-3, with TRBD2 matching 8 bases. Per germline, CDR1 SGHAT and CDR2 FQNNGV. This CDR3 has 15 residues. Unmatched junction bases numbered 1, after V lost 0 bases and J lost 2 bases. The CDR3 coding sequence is TGTGCCAGCAGCTTAGAAGCGGGGGACACAGATACGCAGTATTTT. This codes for CASSLEAGDTDTQYF.

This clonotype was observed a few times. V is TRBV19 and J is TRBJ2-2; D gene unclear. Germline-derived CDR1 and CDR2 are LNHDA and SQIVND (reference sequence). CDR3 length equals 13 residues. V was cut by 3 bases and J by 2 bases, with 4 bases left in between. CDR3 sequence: CASSIGNTGELFF. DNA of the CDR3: TGTGCCAGTAGTATCGGAAACACCGGGGAGCTGTTTTTT.

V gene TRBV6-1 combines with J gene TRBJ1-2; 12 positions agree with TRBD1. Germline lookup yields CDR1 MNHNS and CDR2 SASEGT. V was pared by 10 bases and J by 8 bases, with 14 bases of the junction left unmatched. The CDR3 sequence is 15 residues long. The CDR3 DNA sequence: TGTGCCAACCTTCTTCCGGGACAGGGGGCGGGAGGCTACACCTTC. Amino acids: CANLLPGQGAGGYTF.